The sequence of this T cell receptor beta chain was determined in a study of T-cell reconstitution after alpha-beta-depleted transplantation in children. Unique molecular identifiers were incorporated during preparation of the TCRbeta library. TCRdb re-called the PCR reads through MiXCR, storing one row per CDR3 protein. This sample yields hundreds of thousands of distinct CDR3 sequences, of which approximately 17% are seen a single time; over 0.95% belongs to the top ten. At least ten counts were recorded for this clonotype. CDR3 length equals 17 residues. J lost 0 bases, V lost 6 bases, and 13 bases had no gene match.

This receptor was obtained from a human donor who donated a stem cell graft to a child with acute myeloid leukemia. The rearrangement uses TRBV12-3 or TRBV12-4 and TRBJ1-2, with 7 bases lining up with TRBD1. The sequences come from PBMCs from the stem cell graft donor, collected from the stem cell graft. CDR3 region: CASSILIGTATNYGYTF. CDR3 DNA: TGTGCCAGCAGCATCCTAATTGGGACAGCTACTAACTATGGCTACACCTTC.